This TCR beta chain was identified during a study of graft-versus-host responses after intestinal transplantation. The data were produced by immunoSEQ multiplex PCR, yet TCRdb's version contains in-frame clones alone and is incomplete. The repertoire includes 80,000 to 95,000 clones, about 93% of them detected once, and around 6% sits in the top ten. Germline V gives CDR1 ENHRY, CDR2 SYGVKD. V lost 5 bases, J lost 7 bases, and 5 bases stayed unmatched. The CDR3 spans 15 residues. Worth noting for this clone: Its specificity is not known.

This specimen was unstimulated CD8+ T cells sorted from spleen or lymph node cells, taken before intestinal transplant. The TCR sequence derives from a human donor who received an intestinal transplant. The V and J genes are TRBV10-3 and TRBJ2-1; 13 bases line up with TRBD2. The CDR3 DNA reads TGTGCCATCAGTACCGGGACTAGCGGGGTGAATGAGCAGTTCTTC. Encoded protein: CAISTGTSGVNEQFF.